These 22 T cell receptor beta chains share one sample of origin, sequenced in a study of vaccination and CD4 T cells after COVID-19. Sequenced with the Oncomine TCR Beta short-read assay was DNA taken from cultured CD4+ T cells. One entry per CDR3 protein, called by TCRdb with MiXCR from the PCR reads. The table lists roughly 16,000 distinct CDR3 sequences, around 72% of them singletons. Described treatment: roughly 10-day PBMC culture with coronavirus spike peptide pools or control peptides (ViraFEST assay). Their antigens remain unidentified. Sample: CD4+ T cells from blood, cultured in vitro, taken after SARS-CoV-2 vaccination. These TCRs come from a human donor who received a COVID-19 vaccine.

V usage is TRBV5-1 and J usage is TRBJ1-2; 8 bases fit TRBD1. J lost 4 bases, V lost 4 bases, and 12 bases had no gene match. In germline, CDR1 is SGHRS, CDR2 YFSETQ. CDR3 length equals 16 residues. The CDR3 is CASSPRQGNLFYGYTF. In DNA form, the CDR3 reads TGCGCCAGCAGCCCCCGACAGGGGAACCTATTCTATGGCTACACCTTC. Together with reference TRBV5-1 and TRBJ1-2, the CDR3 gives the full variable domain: KAGVTQTPRYLIKTRGQQVTLSCSPISGHRSVSWYQQTPGQGLQFLFEYFSETQRNKGNFPGRFSGRQFSNSRSEMNVSTLELGDSALYLCASSPRQGNLFYGYTFGSGTRLTVV.

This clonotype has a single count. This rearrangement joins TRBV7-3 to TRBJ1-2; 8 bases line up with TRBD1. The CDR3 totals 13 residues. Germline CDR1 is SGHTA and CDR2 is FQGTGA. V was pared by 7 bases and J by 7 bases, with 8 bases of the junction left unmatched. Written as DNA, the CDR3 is TGTGCCAGCACCATCGACAGGGGTGGTGGCTACACCTTC. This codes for CASTIDRGGGYTF.

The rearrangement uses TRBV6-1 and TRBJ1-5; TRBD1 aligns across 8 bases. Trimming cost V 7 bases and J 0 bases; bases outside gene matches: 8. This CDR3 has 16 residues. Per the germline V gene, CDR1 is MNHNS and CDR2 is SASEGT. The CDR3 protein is CASTRTGINSNQPQHF. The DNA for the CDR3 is TGTGCCAGCACCCGGACAGGGATCAATAGCAATCAGCCCCAGCATTTT.

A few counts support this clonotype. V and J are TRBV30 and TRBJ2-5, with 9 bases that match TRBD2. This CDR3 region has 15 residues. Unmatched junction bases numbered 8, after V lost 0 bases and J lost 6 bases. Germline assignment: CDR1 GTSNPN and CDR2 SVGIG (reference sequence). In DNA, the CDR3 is TGTGCCTGGAGTGTTATGGCGGGGGGGCCGAAGACCCAGTACTTC. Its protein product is CAWSVMAGGPKTQYF. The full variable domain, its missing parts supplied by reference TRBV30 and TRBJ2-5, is SQTIHQWPATLVQPVGSPLSLECTVEGTSNPNLYWYRQAAGRGLQLLFYSVGIGQISSEVPQNLSASRPQDRQFILSSKKLLLSDSGFYLCAWSVMAGGPKTQYFGPGTRLLVL.

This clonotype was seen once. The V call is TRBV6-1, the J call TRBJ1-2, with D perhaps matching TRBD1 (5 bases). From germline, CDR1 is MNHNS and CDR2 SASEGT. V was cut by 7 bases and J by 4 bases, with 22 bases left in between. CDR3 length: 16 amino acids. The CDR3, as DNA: TGTGCCAGCAAAAACTCGGGGGGAGCCCGGGGCTATGGCTACACCTTC. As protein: CASKNSGGARGYGYTF.

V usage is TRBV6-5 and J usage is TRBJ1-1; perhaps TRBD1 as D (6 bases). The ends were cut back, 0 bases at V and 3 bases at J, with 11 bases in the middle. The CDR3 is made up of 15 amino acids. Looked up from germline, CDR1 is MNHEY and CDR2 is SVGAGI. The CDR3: CASSYSGGRHTEAFF. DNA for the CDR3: TGTGCCAGCAGTTACTCGGGGGGGCGCCACACTGAAGCTTTCTTT.

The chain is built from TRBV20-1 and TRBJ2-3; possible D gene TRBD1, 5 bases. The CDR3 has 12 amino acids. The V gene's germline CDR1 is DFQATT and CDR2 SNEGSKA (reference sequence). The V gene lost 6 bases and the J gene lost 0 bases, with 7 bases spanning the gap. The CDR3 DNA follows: TGCAGTGCCTGGGGCAGCACAGATACGCAGTATTTT. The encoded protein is CSAWGSTDTQYF.

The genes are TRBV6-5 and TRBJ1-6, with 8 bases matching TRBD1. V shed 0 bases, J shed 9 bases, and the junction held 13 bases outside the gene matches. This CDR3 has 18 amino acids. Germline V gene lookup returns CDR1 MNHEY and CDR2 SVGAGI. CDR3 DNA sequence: TGTGCCAGCAGTTACTCGGTTCCATCGGGACAGGTACCTTCACCCCTCCACTTT. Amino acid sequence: CASSYSVPSGQVPSPLHF.

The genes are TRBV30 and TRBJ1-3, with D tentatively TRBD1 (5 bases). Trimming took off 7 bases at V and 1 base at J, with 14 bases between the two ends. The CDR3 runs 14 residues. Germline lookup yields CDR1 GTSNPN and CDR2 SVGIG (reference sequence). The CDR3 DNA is TGTGCCTACTACCGGAGGGGTTCTGGAAACACCATATATTTT. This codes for CAYYRRGSGNTIYF.

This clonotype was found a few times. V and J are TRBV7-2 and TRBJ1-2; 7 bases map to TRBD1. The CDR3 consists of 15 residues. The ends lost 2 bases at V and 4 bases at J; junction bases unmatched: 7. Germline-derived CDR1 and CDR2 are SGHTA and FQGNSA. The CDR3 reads CASSLSGQAFYGYTF. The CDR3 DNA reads TGTGCCAGCAGCTTATCAGGACAGGCTTTCTATGGCTACACCTTC.

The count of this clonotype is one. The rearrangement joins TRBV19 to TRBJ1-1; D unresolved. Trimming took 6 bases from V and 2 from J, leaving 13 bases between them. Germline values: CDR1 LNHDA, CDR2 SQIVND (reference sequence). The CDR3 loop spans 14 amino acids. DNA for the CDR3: TGTGCCAGTAGCGCGACGGTCACCAACACTGAAGCTTTCTTT. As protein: CASSATVTNTEAFF.

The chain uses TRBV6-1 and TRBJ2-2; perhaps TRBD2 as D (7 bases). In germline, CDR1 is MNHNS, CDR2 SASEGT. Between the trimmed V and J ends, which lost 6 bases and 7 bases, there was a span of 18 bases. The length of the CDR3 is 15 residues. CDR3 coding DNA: TGTGCCAGCAGGAGGAGGGGGGGCCGGAGCGGGGAGCTGTTTTTT. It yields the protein CASRRRGGRSGELFF.

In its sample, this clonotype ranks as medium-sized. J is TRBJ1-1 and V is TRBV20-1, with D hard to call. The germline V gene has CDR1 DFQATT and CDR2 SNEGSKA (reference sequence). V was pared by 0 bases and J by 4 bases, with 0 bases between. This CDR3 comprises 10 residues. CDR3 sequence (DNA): TGCAGTGCTAGAGACACTGAAGCTTTCTTT. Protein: CSARDTEAFF.

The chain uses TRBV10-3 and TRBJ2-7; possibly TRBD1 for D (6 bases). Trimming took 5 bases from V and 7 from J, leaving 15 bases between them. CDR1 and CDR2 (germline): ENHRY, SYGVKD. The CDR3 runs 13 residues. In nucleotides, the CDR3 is TGTGCCATCAGTACAGGGCTCCTTTTGGAGCAGTACTTC. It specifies CAISTGLLLEQYF.

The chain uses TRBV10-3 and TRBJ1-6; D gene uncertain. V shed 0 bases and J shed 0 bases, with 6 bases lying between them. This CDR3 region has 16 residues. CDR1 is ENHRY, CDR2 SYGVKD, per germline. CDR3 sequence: CAISESVSSYNSPLHF. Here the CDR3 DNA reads TGTGCCATCAGTGAGTCAGTGAGCTCCTATAATTCACCCCTCCACTTT.

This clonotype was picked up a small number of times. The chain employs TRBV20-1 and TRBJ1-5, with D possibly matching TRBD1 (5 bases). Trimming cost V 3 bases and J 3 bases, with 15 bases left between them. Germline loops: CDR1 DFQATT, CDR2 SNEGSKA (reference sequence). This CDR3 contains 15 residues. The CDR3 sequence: CSASGGNEDNQPQHF. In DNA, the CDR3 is TGCAGTGCTAGTGGGGGAAATGAAGACAATCAGCCCCAGCATTTT.

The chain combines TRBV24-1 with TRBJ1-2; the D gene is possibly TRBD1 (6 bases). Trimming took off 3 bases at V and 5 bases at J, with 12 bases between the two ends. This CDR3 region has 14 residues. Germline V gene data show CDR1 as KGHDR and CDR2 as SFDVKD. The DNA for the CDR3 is TGTGCCACCAGTGATGGCAGGGGAACATATGGCTACACCTTC. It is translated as CATSDGRGTYGYTF.

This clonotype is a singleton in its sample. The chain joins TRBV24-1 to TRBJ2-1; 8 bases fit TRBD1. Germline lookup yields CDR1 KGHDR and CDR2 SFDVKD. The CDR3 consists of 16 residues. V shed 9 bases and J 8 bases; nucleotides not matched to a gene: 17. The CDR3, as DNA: TGTGCCACCTCCTCACCCCGGGACAGGAGCGCGCATGAGCAGTTCTTC. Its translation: CATSSPRDRSAHEQFF.

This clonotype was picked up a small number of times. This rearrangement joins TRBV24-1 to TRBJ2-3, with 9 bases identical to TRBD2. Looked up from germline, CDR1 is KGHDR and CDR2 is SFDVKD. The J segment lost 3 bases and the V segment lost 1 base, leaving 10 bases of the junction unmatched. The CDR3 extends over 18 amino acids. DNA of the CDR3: TGTGCCACCAGTGATTTAGGGGCGGGGGGGATTAAGACAGATACGCAGTATTTT. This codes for CATSDLGAGGIKTDTQYF.

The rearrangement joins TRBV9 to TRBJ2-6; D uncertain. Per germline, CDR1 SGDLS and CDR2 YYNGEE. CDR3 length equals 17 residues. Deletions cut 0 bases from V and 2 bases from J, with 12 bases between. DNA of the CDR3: TGTGCCAGCAGCGTAGGTATGGGTGGTGCTGGGGCCAACGTCCTGACTTTC. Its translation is CASSVGMGGAGANVLTF.

The CDR3 region has the DNA TGTGCCAGCAGACAGGGGAACTATGGCTACACCTTC. It encodes CASRQGNYGYTF. The chain employs TRBV6-1 and TRBJ1-2; 7 bases agree with TRBD1. V lost 6 bases, J lost 2 bases, and 0 bases stayed unmatched. From germline, CDR1 is MNHNS and CDR2 SASEGT. The CDR3 totals 12 residues.

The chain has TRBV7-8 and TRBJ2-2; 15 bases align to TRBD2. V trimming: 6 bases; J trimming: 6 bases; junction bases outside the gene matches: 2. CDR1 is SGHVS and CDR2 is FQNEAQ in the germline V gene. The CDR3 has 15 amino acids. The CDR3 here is CASSWTSGGAGELFF. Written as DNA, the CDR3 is TGTGCCAGCAGTTGGACTAGCGGGGGGGCCGGGGAGCTGTTTTTT. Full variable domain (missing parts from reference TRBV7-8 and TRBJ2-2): GAGVSQSPRYKVAKRGQDVALRCDPISGHVSLFWYQQALGQGPEFLTYFQNEAQLDKSGLPSDRFFAERPEGSVSTLKIQRTQQEDSAVYLCASSWTSGGAGELFFGEGSRLTVL.